A selection of T cell receptor beta chains follows, all from one sample in a study of vaccination and CD4 T cells after COVID-19. TCRdb reprocessed the PCR reads with MiXCR, giving one entry per CDR3 protein. The sample lists roughly 16,000 distinct CDR3 sequences; approximately 84% were seen once. No antigens are known for them. The sequencing here drew on CD4+ T cells from blood, cultured in vitro, taken after SARS-CoV-2 vaccination. These TCRs come from a human donor who received a COVID-19 vaccine. CDR3s include the opening cysteine and the closing phenylalanine or tryptophan. A D gene is named only where the DNA matches it firmly. Where a row states a size, it is once, few, many or the class of an expanded clone; other rows omit it.

CDR3 length	J gene	D gene	V gene	clone size	CDR3 protein	CDR3 DNA
15	TRBJ1-2	NA	TRBV19	few	CASSLNREQGIGYTF	TGTGCCAGTAGCCTAAACCGGGAGCAGGGTATCGGCTACACCTTC
15	TRBJ2-2	NA	TRBV20-1	NA	CSARYPGANTGELFF	TGCAGTGCTAGGTATCCGGGGGCGAACACCGGGGAGCTGTTTTTT
16	TRBJ2-3	TRBD1	TRBV24-1	NA	CATSSPRGTGGDTQYF	TGTGCCACCAGTTCTCCCCGAGGGACAGGGGGAGATACGCAGTATTTT
13	TRBJ1-3	NA	TRBV15	NA	CATSRDPGNTIYF	TGTGCCACCAGCAGAGACCCAGGAAACACCATATATTTT
14	TRBJ1-2	TRBD1	TRBV2	NA	CASSRTGLGYGYTF	TGTGCCAGCAGTCGGACAGGGCTTGGCTATGGCTACACCTTC
17	TRBJ2-2	TRBD2	TRBV20-1	once	CSARRTSGGINTGELFF	TGCAGTGCTAGAAGGACTAGCGGGGGGATAAACACCGGGGAGCTGTTTTTT
16	TRBJ1-6	NA	TRBV30	NA	CAWMIPAAGGVSPLHF	TGTGCCTGGATGATACCCGCCGCGGGGGGGGTTTCACCCCTCCACTTT
14	TRBJ2-3	NA	TRBV20-1	NA	CSARDRYLGDTQYF	TGCAGTGCTAGAGACAGATACCTAGGGGATACGCAGTATTTT
12	TRBJ2-1	TRBD1	TRBV20-1	NA	CSARDRVNEQFF	TGCAGTGCCAGGGACAGGGTTAATGAGCAGTTCTTC
12	TRBJ1-2	TRBD1	TRBV20-1	NA	CSATGTEYGYTF	TGCAGTGCAACCGGGACAGAATATGGCTACACCTTC
15	TRBJ1-6	TRBD1	TRBV20-1	NA	CSARDRTGDNSPLHF	TGCAGTGCTAGAGATAGGACAGGTGATAATTCACCCCTCCACTTT
18	TRBJ1-3	NA	TRBV5-4	NA	CASSRVGGGLSSGNTIYF	TGTGCCAGCAGCCGAGTAGGGGGAGGGCTAAGCTCTGGAAACACCATATATTTT
14	TRBJ2-1	NA	TRBV7-9	NA	CASSNSWGHNEQFF	TGTGCCAGCAGCAACTCATGGGGCCACAATGAGCAGTTCTTC
14	TRBJ1-4	TRBD1	TRBV27	NA	CASRDRGPNEKLFF	TGTGCCAGCAGGGACAGGGGCCCTAATGAAAAACTGTTTTTT
20	TRBJ1-5	TRBD1	TRBV27	NA	CASSLPHGTGIGYSNQPQHF	TGTGCCAGCAGTTTACCTCACGGGACAGGGATAGGGTATAGCAATCAGCCCCAGCATTTT
13	TRBJ1-2	NA	TRBV27	NA	CASSQSVNYGYTF	TGTGCCAGCAGCCAATCCGTTAACTATGGCTACACCTTC
16	TRBJ2-1	TRBD2	TRBV7-8	NA	CASRDPSGGPRNEQFF	TGTGCCAGCAGGGACCCTAGCGGGGGGCCCCGCAATGAGCAGTTCTTC
13	TRBJ2-5	NA	TRBV20-1	NA	CSARDPAKETQYF	TGCAGTGCTAGAGATCCGGCGAAAGAGACCCAGTACTTC
15	TRBJ2-1	TRBD1	TRBV5-1	NA	CASSRDRGVGNEQFF	TGCGCCAGCAGCCGGGACAGGGGGGTGGGCAATGAGCAGTTCTTC
15	TRBJ2-1	NA	TRBV20-1	NA	CSARDPPSSYNEQFF	TGCAGTGCTAGAGATCCTCCGAGCTCCTACAATGAGCAGTTCTTC
13	TRBJ1-2	NA	TRBV2	few	CASSVRAVYGYTF	TGTGCCAGCAGTGTGAGGGCCGTCTATGGCTACACCTTC
16	TRBJ2-1	NA	TRBV3-1	NA	CASSSPTGASYNEQFF	TGTGCCAGCAGCTCGCCAACCGGGGCCTCCTACAATGAGCAGTTCTTC
15	TRBJ2-3	TRBD1	TRBV5-1	NA	CASSQYRGRTDTQYF	TGCGCCAGCAGCCAGTACAGGGGAAGGACAGATACGCAGTATTTT
14	TRBJ2-7	NA	TRBV7-2	NA	CASSLEVGVSEQYF	TGTGCCAGCAGCTTAGAGGTGGGGGTGTCCGAGCAGTACTTC
16	TRBJ1-6	NA	TRBV2	NA	CASTPFPGRDNSPLHF	TGTGCCAGCACTCCTTTTCCGGGACGGGATAATTCACCCCTCCACTTT